A selection of T cell receptor beta chains follows, all from one sample in a study of cytomegalovirus exposure and HLA in healthy donors. Sequencing was performed with immunoSEQ multiplex PCR; in TCRdb, only in-frame clones are kept and a portion is missing. The top ten hold around 8.4% of the sample, which has 90,000 to 110,000 clones, around 76% seen once. The sequencing input was PBMCs. These receptors were obtained from a middle-aged man in good health and CMV-seropositive. CDR3s include the opening cysteine and the closing phenylalanine or tryptophan. A D gene is named only where the DNA matches it firmly.

d_call j_call v_call cdr3_aa cdr3_nt
TRBD1 TRBJ2-2 TRBV19 CASTPRDRGQNGELFF TGTGCCAGTACCCCCCGGGACAGGGGGCAAAACGGGGAGCTGTTTTTT
. TRBJ1-5 TRBV7-9 CASSSYQGINQPQHF TGTGCCAGCAGCTCGTATCAGGGTATCAATCAGCCCCAGCATTTT
TRBD2 TRBJ2-7 TRBV7-2 CASSSGTSGMDEQYF TGTGCCAGCAGCTCCGGGACTAGCGGGATGGACGAGCAGTACTTC
. TRBJ2-7 TRBV11-2 CASSLDRGEYF TGTGCCAGCAGCTTAGACAGGGGAGAGTACTTC
TRBD2 TRBJ2-3 TRBV10-2 CASSELAGGWTDTQYF TGCGCCAGCAGTGAGCTCGCGGGAGGGTGGACAGATACGCAGTATTTT
. TRBJ1-5 TRBV29-1 CSVGDTHQPQHF TGCAGCGTTGGGGACACGCATCAGCCCCAGCATTTT
TRBD1 TRBJ2-2 TRBV2 CASSTPGGTGEGNTGELFF TGTGCCAGCAGTACGCCAGGCGGGACAGGGGAGGGGAACACCGGGGAGCTGTTTTTT
TRBD2 TRBJ2-1 TRBV5-1 CASSLAGSGSSYNEQFF TGCGCCAGCAGCTTGGCCGGTAGCGGGAGTTCCTACAATGAGCAGTTCTTC
. TRBJ1-1 TRBV18 CASSPPSGITEAFF TGTGCCAGCTCTCCGCCCAGCGGAATAACTGAAGCTTTCTTT
. TRBJ1-2 TRBV11-2 CASSLGLDSLVYGYTF TGTGCCAGCAGCTTAGGGTTGGACAGCCTCGTCTATGGCTACACCTTC